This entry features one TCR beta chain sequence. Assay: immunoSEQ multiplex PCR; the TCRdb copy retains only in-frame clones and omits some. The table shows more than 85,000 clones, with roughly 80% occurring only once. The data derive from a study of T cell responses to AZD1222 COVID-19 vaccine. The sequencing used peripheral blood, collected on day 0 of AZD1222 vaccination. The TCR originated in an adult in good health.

This CDR3 reads CASSLRWAGNEQFF. The CDR3 nucleotides read TGTGCCAGCAGCCTCCGATGGGCTGGGAATGAGCAGTTCTTC. The chain joins TRBV7-2 to TRBJ2-1; D unclear. The V end was cut by 5 bases, the J end by 7 bases, with 15 bases between. Germline CDR1 reads SGHTA; CDR2 reads FQGNSA. The CDR3 runs to 14 residues. The full variable domain, its missing parts supplied by reference TRBV7-2 and TRBJ2-1, is GAGVSQSPSNKVTEKGKDVELRCDPISGHTALYWYRQSLGQGLEFLIYFQGNSAPDKSGLPSDRFSAERTGGSVSTLTIQRTQQEDSAVYLCASSLRWAGNEQFFGPGTRLTVL.